One sample yielded the 10 T cell receptor beta chains listed below, sequenced in a study. TCRdb analysed the RT-PCR reads with MiXCR anew, one entry per CDR3 protein. Among 550,000 to 750,000 distinct CDR3 sequences listed, approximately 15% were seen once. Sequencing input: memory CD4+ T cells from blood. These receptors were obtained from a female donor in good health, serving as a healthy control.

The chain combines TRBV6-6 with TRBJ1-5; the D gene is possibly TRBD1 (5 bases). V was cut by 0 bases and J by 4 bases, with 16 bases left in between. The V gene's germline CDR1 is MNHNY and CDR2 SVGAGI (reference sequence). CDR3 length equals 17 residues. CDR3 loop: CASSYSQGGIANQPQHF. As DNA, the CDR3 is TGTGCCAGCAGTTACTCTCAGGGAGGGATTGCTAATCAGCCCCAGCATTTT.

This clonotype turned up a few times. V gene TRBV29-1 combines with J gene TRBJ2-3; D unresolved. The CDR3 has 12 residues. V shed 4 bases and J shed 1 base, with 6 bases lying between them. Germline CDR1 SQVTM, CDR2 ANQGSEA. The CDR3 coding sequence is TGCAGCGTTGCACATCGCACAGATACGCAGTATTTT. Encoded protein: CSVAHRTDTQYF.

This clonotype was seen a few times. V gene TRBV6-2 or TRBV6-3 combines with J gene TRBJ2-5; D unclear. Germline CDR1 reads MNHEY; CDR2 reads SVGEGT. CDR3 length: 13 residues. The V end lost 7 bases, the J end lost 7 bases, and 16 bases lay between the germline ends. In DNA, the CDR3 is TGTGCCAGCACTCTCACCGCCCCCGGGACCCAGTACTTC. Residues: CASTLTAPGTQYF.

The rearrangement joins TRBV5-1 to TRBJ1-1, with 9 bases identical to TRBD1. V lost 4 bases to trimming and J lost 4 bases; unmatched junction nucleotides: 8. The CDR3 covers 15 residues. Germline CDR1 SGHRS, CDR2 YFSETQ. The CDR3 bases are TGCGCCAGCAGCGAAGCCGGGACAGGGAGCACTGAAGCTTTCTTT. Translating gives CASSEAGTGSTEAFF.

The chain links TRBV6-4 to TRBJ2-1; tentative D call: TRBD1 (6 bases). The V gene's germline CDR1 is MRHNA and CDR2 SNTAGT. This CDR3 is 13 amino acids long. Deletions cut 6 bases from V and 6 bases from J, with 12 bases between. CDR3 amino acids: CASSPGQPNEQFF. DNA of the CDR3: TGTGCCAGCAGCCCCGGACAGCCCAATGAGCAGTTCTTC.

Note on this clonotype: A much larger clone lies one base from this, so it may be a read error. The rearrangement uses TRBV10-3 and TRBJ2-7; the D is unclear. From germline, CDR1 is ENHRY and CDR2 SYGVKD. V was trimmed by 5 bases and J by 7 bases, leaving 12 bases between them. The CDR3 has 12 amino acids. The DNA of the CDR3 is TGTGCCATCAGTACAGATCTGAGGGAGCAGTACTTC. Its translation: CAISTDLREQYF.

The sample holds a few counts of this clonotype. The chain uses TRBV20-1 and TRBJ2-1; the match to TRBD2 covers 10 bases. CDR3 length: 16 residues. Germline values: CDR1 DFQATT, CDR2 SNEGSKA (reference sequence). The V segment lost 6 bases and the J segment 2 bases; nucleotides outside the gene matches: 10. This CDR3 is CSALGVTSGAYNEQFF. The CDR3 DNA sequence: TGCAGTGCCCTGGGAGTAACTAGCGGGGCCTACAATGAGCAGTTCTTC.

This clonotype was found a few times. The V gene is TRBV4-1, the J gene TRBJ2-1; 7 bases agree with TRBD2. V trimming: 3 bases; J trimming: 15 bases; junction bases outside the gene matches: 11. CDR1 and CDR2 from the germline V gene are MGHRA and YSYEKL. CDR3 length: 13 amino acids. CDR3 protein: CASSQERGLVRFF. The CDR3 nucleotides are TGCGCCAGCAGCCAGGAGCGGGGCTTGGTAAGGTTCTTC.

This clonotype was seen at least ten times. J is TRBJ2-2 and V is TRBV4-1; 7 bases are a match to TRBD2. Germline V gene lookup returns CDR1 MGHRA and CDR2 YSYEKL. With 4 bases clipped from V and 2 bases from J, the junction kept 13 bases outside the gene matches. The CDR3 sequence is 18 residues long. CDR3 coding DNA: TGCGCCAGCAGCCTCGGCTGGGGGGGTTCGAAAAACACCGGGGAGCTGTTTTTT. This translates into CASSLGWGGSKNTGELFF.

A few counts support this clonotype. The J gene is TRBJ1-2, the V gene TRBV24-1; no reliable D call. Between the trimmed V and J ends, which lost 4 bases and 5 bases, there was a span of 10 bases. The CDR3 runs 13 residues. Germline lookup yields CDR1 KGHDR and CDR2 SFDVKD. The CDR3 reads CATSDPATYGYTF. For the CDR3, the DNA is TGTGCCACCAGTGACCCAGCTACTTATGGCTACACCTTC.